These T cell receptor beta chains were read from a single sample in a study of blood T cell repertoires in COVID-19. Produced via immunoSEQ multiplex PCR; TCRdb's table is partial and in-frame only. The sample carries 250,000 to 400,000 clones, almost 90% recorded once. Source material: peripheral blood. These receptors were collected from a woman aged 25-40 years with COVID-19, enrolled during active disease. Both conserved end residues are part of each CDR3. Fields, in order: D gene, J gene, V gene, clone size, CDR3 protein, CDR3 DNA. The D gene is left open where the match is weak. The listing skips clone size in some rows; elsewhere it reads once, few, many or a size class.

TRBD1	TRBJ2-7	TRBV14	once	CASSPGQAYYEQYF	TGTGCCAGCAGCCCAGGACAGGCGTACTACGAGCAGTACTTC
TRBD1	TRBJ1-5	TRBV7-2	NA	CASSPRDRPYSNQPQHF	TGTGCCAGCAGCCCCCGGGACAGGCCGTATAGCAATCAGCCCCAGCATTTT
NA	TRBJ1-6	TRBV10-2	once	CASSERGGPSPLHF	TGCGCCAGCAGTGAGAGGGGGGGCCCTTCACCCCTCCACTTT
TRBD1	TRBJ2-1	TRBV7-8	NA	CASSFLGQRYYGPYNEQFF	TGTGCCAGCAGCTTCCTGGGACAGAGGTATTACGGCCCTTACAATGAGCAGTTCTTC
TRBD1	TRBJ2-1	TRBV5-1	NA	CASSGDSQGDEQFF	TGCGCCAGCAGCGGGGACAGCCAAGGCGATGAGCAGTTCTTC
TRBD1	TRBJ2-4	TRBV29-1	NA	CSVEDLNGQGDIQYF	TGCAGCGTTGAAGATCTGAACGGACAGGGGGACATTCAGTACTTC
TRBD2	TRBJ2-3	TRBV7-2	NA	CASSLISGISTDTQYF	TGTGCCAGCAGCTTGATTAGCGGGATTAGCACAGATACGCAGTATTTT
TRBD2	TRBJ2-1	TRBV5-1	NA	CASSLRPRLAGAPNNEQFF	TGCGCCAGCAGCTTGAGGCCCCGACTAGCGGGTGCGCCTAACAATGAGCAGTTCTTC
NA	TRBJ2-3	TRBV5-1	NA	CASSLERSTDTQYF	TGCGCCAGCAGCTTGGAACGGAGCACAGATACGCAGTATTTT
TRBD1	TRBJ1-5	TRBV2	NA	CASSGQGRNQPQHF	TGTGCCAGCAGTGGACAGGGAAGAAATCAGCCCCAGCATTTT
TRBD1	TRBJ2-7	TRBV28	NA	CASSRGLEAYEQYF	TGTGCCAGCAGTAGGGGGCTAGAAGCCTACGAGCAGTACTTC
NA	TRBJ1-2	TRBV6-5	NA	CASSYSAAGAGYGYTF	TGTGCCAGCAGTTACTCAGCGGCAGGGGCTGGTTATGGCTACACCTTC
TRBD1	TRBJ1-2	TRBV2	NA	CATGGDVRLYGYTF	TGTGCCACAGGGGGTGACGTACGACTCTATGGCTACACCTTC
NA	TRBJ1-4	TRBV7-9	NA	CASSLGQGEKLFF	TGTGCCAGCAGCCTCGGACAAGGGGAAAAACTGTTTTTT
TRBD2	TRBJ2-1	TRBV7-9	NA	CASSFSGGFGNEQFF	TGTGCCAGCAGTTTTAGCGGGGGGTTTGGAAATGAGCAGTTCTTC
NA	TRBJ1-1	TRBV13	NA	CASSLGPGLKNTEAFF	TGTGCCAGCAGCTTAGGCCCGGGTCTTAAGAACACTGAAGCTTTCTTT
NA	TRBJ1-1	TRBV27	few	CASSSRASTEAFF	TGTGCCAGCAGTTCCAGGGCCTCCACTGAAGCTTTCTTT
TRBD1	TRBJ1-1	TRBV11-2	NA	CASSLAGGQEAFF	TGTGCCAGCAGCTTAGCTGGGGGACAGGAAGCTTTCTTT
NA	TRBJ1-5	TRBV18	NA	CASSPPQQPQHF	TGTGCCAGCTCACCACCCCAGCAGCCCCAGCATTTT
TRBD1	TRBJ1-2	TRBV18	NA	CASSLQGVLSDVHGYTF	TGTGCCAGCTCACTACAGGGGGTGTTGTCTGATGTGCATGGCTACACCTTC
TRBD2	TRBJ2-5	TRBV5-1	NA	CASTSGLAGGGYPETQYF	TGCGCCAGCACCTCGGGACTAGCGGGAGGGGGTTACCCAGAGACCCAGTACTTC
NA	TRBJ2-1	TRBV6-1	NA	CASSEAVIQRYIHEQFF	TGTGCCAGCAGTGAAGCGGTTATCCAGCGTTACATCCATGAGCAGTTCTTC
NA	TRBJ1-3	TRBV19	NA	CASSIPGSTARLANGNTIYF	TGTGCCAGTAGTATACCGGGGTCCACCGCAAGGCTAGCGAATGGAAACACCATATATTTT
NA	TRBJ2-1	TRBV9	NA	CASSVGASSHNEQFF	TGTGCCAGCAGCGTAGGGGCTAGCTCCCACAATGAGCAGTTCTTC
NA	TRBJ2-3	TRBV10-1	few	CASSESGVDTQYF	TGCGCCAGCAGTGAGTCAGGGGTAGATACGCAGTATTTT
NA	TRBJ2-7	TRBV10-3	NA	CAISGGSAGPRPDEQYF	TGTGCCATCAGTGGAGGCTCCGCAGGGCCCCGGCCGGACGAGCAGTACTTC